This entry is about one T cell receptor beta chain. In its sample, this clonotype was seen many times. The target of this receptor is not known. No base-level quality is on record; no much larger clone is a single base apart. The sample originates from a study of prognosis after radiotherapy for stage I lung cancer (dated by TCRdb to the early 2020s). The study in broad terms: Between April 2018 and 2019, under 20 stage I NSCLC patients were enrolled in Nanjing, China. Tumor histology was squamous cell carcinoma in more than five patients and adenocarcinoma in roughly 13. Peripheral blood TCR beta repertoires were profiled in stage I NSCLC patients before and after stereotactic body radiotherapy, and the repertoires were related to distant failure. Four of the 19 patients developed distant metastases after SBRT, at a median of around 7 months; the other 15 showed no significant progression. In every patient, SBRT was given without any concurrent therapy. Using image-guided IMRT or VMAT, SBRT was delivered in 3 to 5 fractions at a biologically effective dose of at least 100 Gy. The cohort comprised roughly 13 men and roughly 6 women with a median age of roughly 74 years, ranging from roughly 50 to 85 years. The patients included around 13 who had newly diagnosed primary stage I lung tumors, along with roughly five others who had oligometastatic NSCLC after their primary tumor had been surgically resected. The study sequenced some 38 blood samples from some 19 patients, one before and one after SBRT per patient. All patients were regarded as medically inoperable, because of comorbidities in about eleven patients and refusal of surgery in roughly 7 patients.

Two rounds of multiplex PCR were performed to amplify the TCR beta CDR3 region from genomic DNA. The first PCR round used primers specific to each TRBV and TRBJ gene, and the primer sequences were filed in Chinese patent CN105087789A. The second PCR round used universal primers. The Roche High Pure PCR Template Preparation Kit was used to extract genomic DNA from frozen PBMCs. The libraries underwent paired-end sequencing with 151 bp reads on an Illumina HiSeq 3000. On the authors' methods: CutAdapt was used to remove raw reads lacking the multiplex PCR primer sequences. Using PEAR, the high-quality paired reads were merged into contigs. TRB V, D and J gene segments were assigned to each contig with MiXCR by alignment to reference sequences. CDR3 sequences were clustered by base quality and sequence similarity to remove sequencing errors. Diversity was calculated as Shannon entropy divided by the natural log of the number of productive TCR sequences. To get clonality, Shannon entropy was divided by the natural log of the number of unique clonotypes, and that result was subtracted from one. The Youden index of ROC curves was used to select progression-free survival cut-offs for repertoire metrics, and analyses were performed in R 3.5.3. TCRdb applied fastp at Q25 and MiXCR to the public reads, then kept only in-frame beta chains. Identical CDR3 proteins give one entry, which carries the most common genes and DNA. TCRdb, not the authors, supplied the V and J calls. The sample data list about 36,000 distinct CDR3 sequences, and 25% to 40% of these were observed just once. The ten largest account for 25% to 30% of the sample.

A history of other malignancies or of prior chemotherapy or radiotherapy was absent in all patients, and node-negative disease was shown on CT and PET/CT in all patients. At each of the two time points, 5.5 to 6 milliliters of peripheral venous blood were collected into EDTA tubes. Ficoll-Paque Plus density-gradient centrifugation was used to isolate PBMCs. Immediately after collection, samples were stored at -80 degrees C until analysis. Taken from cysteine to phenylalanine, the CDR3 has 14 residues. Left in the record is the CDR3 DNA by itself, 42 bases read in frame from the first base. Cut back by 6 bases and 0 bases, the V and J ends lie 11 bases apart. The CDR1 and CDR2 encoded by the germline V gene are SNHLY and FYNNEI. The paper as a whole reports these results and caveats: All reported P values were unadjusted for multiple comparisons. A decrease in unique TCR clone counts was observed after SBRT (median 10,088 before versus roughly 6,900 after; Wilcoxon paired P=0.011). No determination of tumor specificity was made for expanded TCR clones. Post-SBRT Shannon entropy and its change from baseline were lower in patients who developed distant metastases; baseline Shannon entropy was not associated with metastases. Differences in TRBV and TRBJ usage frequencies by metastasis status were reportedly observed in two V genes at baseline and in fewer than 10 V and two J genes after SBRT. The small cohort and short follow-up limited the study, so independent validation of the findings is needed.

The chain is encoded by TRBV2 joined to TRBJ1-2; the D segment cannot be called with confidence. Material: PBMCs, obtained before or after stereotactic body radiation therapy (not recorded which). This clonotype was sampled from a donor at least 50 years old with non-small cell lung cancer. Here the CDR3 is given as CASRSGASNYGYTF. The bases are TGTGCCAGCAGGTCCGGCGCTTCTAACTATGGCTACACCTTC.